This entry concerns a single T cell receptor beta chain. This clone was seen a few times. This clone's antigen is unknown. No base quality values were provided; no much bigger clone lies one nucleotide off. The entry originates in a study of blood T cell repertoires in COVID-19 (dated by TCRdb to about 2020). In terms of the full investigation: Samples covering the acute and convalescent phases of COVID-19 were provided by collaborators in the United States, Italy and Spain. The samples were drawn from two sources: the first 160 participants of the ongoing ImmuneRACE study, and 1,200 or so subjects contributed by 6 global collaborators. The dataset comprised deeply sampled blood TCRbeta repertoires from subjects exposed to, actively infected with, or recovered from COVID-19. Where HLA class I and class II types were available, the types were taken from metadata supplied by the sample provider, not from assay-based typing. The repertoires were made available in a free public database intended to serve as a resource for research on the immune response to SARS-CoV-2. The prospective study material was composed of cDNA or gDNA derived from T cells, B-cell-depleted T cells, or PBMCs. Nearly every sample came with metadata listing a de-identified subject ID, COVID-19 status, age in years and sex. Overall results and qualifications from the work: The amount of clinical and demographic metadata varied by source and participant and was provided uncurated.

One collaborating source in Seattle enrolled patients while the patients were actively infected and followed the patients over time throughout the course of disease. Whole blood was collected in K2EDTA tubes by collaborating institutions according to the institutions' own protocols. For TCRbeta analysis, collaborator samples were shipped as frozen whole blood, as isolated PBMCs, or as DNA extracted from either sample type. Counted from cysteine to phenylalanine, this CDR3 has 17 amino acids. Only the CDR3 DNA is retained, 51 bases long and in frame from the first base. Relative to germline, V is missing 5 bases and J is missing 7 bases, with 14 bases of the junction outside any gene match. According to the germline V gene (reference sequence), CDR1 reads SEHNR and CDR2 reads FQNEAQ. The immunoSEQ Assay, a bias-controlled multiplex PCR, was used to amplify TCRbeta CDR3 regions from genomic DNA. The paper's data handling went like this. Nucleated cell counts per sample were estimated from amplification of reference gene primers within the assay. Sequence reads were collapsed and filtered to measure the absolute abundance of every unique TCRbeta CDR3 rearrangement. For each sample, productive Simpson clonality was calculated by taking the square root of Simpson's diversity index across productive rearrangements. This immuneACCESS table, as held by TCRdb, lists in-frame sequences with V and J called but not all clones. Of the missing ones, under half trace to an unresolved V gene in checked studies; the others have no known cause. V and J calls and clone size come straight from that table; D and trimming were deduced from the DNA. The sample table contains around 250,000 clones; only one count was recorded for nearly 90% of them. The ten largest clones represent roughly 2.2% of the sample.

Rearrangement joined TRBV7-9 to TRBJ1-6; TRBD1 aligns with 7 central bases. Sequencing used peripheral blood. This receptor was identified in a woman aged 55 to 70 with COVID-19, enrolled during active disease. The base sequence is TGTGCCAGCAGCCCCGGGATGAGACAGGGAGGCAATTCACCCCTCCACTTT. Its translation reads: CASSPGMRQGGNSPLHF. Here the CDR3 is joined to the reference TRBV7-9 and TRBJ1-6 genes, and the full variable domain is: DTGVSQNPRHKITKRGQNVTFRCDPISEHNRLYWYRQTLGQGPEFLTYFQNEAQLEKSRLLSDRFSAERPKGSFSTLEIQRTEQGDSAMYLCASSPGMRQGGNSPLHFGNGTRLTVT.